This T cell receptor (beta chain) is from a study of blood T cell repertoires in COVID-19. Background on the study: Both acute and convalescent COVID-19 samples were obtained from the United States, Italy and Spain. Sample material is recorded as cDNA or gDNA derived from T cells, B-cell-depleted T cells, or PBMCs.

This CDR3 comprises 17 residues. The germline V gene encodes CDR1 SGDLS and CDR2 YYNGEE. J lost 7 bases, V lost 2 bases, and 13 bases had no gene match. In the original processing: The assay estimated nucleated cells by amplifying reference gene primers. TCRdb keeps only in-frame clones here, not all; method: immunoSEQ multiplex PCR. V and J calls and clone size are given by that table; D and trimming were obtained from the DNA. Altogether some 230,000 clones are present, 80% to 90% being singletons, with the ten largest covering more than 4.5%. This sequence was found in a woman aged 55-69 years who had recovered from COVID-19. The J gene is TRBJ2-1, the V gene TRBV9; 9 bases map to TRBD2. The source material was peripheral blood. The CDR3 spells CASSVSGELAGKNEQFF. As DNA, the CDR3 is TGTGCCAGCAGCGTCTCTGGTGAGCTAGCGGGAAAGAATGAGCAGTTCTTC.